This T cell receptor (beta chain) was profiled in a study of blood T cell repertoires in COVID-19. Method: immunoSEQ multiplex PCR; TCRdb's copy keeps in-frame clones and lacks some. The repertoire holds under 250,000 clones, with approximately 84% as singletons. Trimming took 5 bases from V and 1 from J; bases not matched to a gene: 13. CDR1 is MDHEN, CDR2 SYDVKM, per germline. This CDR3 is built from 18 residues. J is TRBJ2-5 and V is TRBV28, with 10 bases lining up with TRBD2. The sequence derives from a woman between 55 and 75 years old with acute or convalescent COVID-19. Material: peripheral blood. CDR3 DNA: TGTGCCAGCAGTCCCTTACATGGACTAGCGGTAACCCAAGAGACCCAGTACTTC. Translated, it gives CASSPLHGLAVTQETQYF. The whole variable domain, filled in from reference TRBV28 and TRBJ2-5, reads DVKVTQSSRYLVKRTGEKVFLECVQDMDHENMFWYRQDPGLGLRLIYFSYDVKMKEKGDIPEGYSVSREKKERFSLILESASTNQTSMYLCASSPLHGLAVTQETQYFGPGTRLLVL.